This T cell receptor beta chain was captured by sequencing in a study of T cell changes during pregnancy in multiple sclerosis. CDR3 length: 16 residues. The V gene's germline CDR1 is SGHRS and CDR2 YFSETQ. The J segment lost 1 base and the V segment lost 3 bases, leaving 4 bases of the junction unmatched. Here immunoSEQ multiplex PCR was the method, and the copy in TCRdb shows in-frame clones only, minus some. The sample consists of approximately 70,000 clones, roughly 92% of them appearing once. The sequence came from a female donor with multiple sclerosis, enrolled in a pregnancy study. The input for sequencing was peripheral blood, taken in the second trimester of pregnancy. The chain employs TRBV5-1 and TRBJ1-1, with 12 positions matching TRBD1. The CDR3 spells CASSYSGQGANTEAFF. DNA for the CDR3: TGCGCCAGCAGCTACTCGGGACAGGGGGCGAACACTGAAGCTTTCTTT.